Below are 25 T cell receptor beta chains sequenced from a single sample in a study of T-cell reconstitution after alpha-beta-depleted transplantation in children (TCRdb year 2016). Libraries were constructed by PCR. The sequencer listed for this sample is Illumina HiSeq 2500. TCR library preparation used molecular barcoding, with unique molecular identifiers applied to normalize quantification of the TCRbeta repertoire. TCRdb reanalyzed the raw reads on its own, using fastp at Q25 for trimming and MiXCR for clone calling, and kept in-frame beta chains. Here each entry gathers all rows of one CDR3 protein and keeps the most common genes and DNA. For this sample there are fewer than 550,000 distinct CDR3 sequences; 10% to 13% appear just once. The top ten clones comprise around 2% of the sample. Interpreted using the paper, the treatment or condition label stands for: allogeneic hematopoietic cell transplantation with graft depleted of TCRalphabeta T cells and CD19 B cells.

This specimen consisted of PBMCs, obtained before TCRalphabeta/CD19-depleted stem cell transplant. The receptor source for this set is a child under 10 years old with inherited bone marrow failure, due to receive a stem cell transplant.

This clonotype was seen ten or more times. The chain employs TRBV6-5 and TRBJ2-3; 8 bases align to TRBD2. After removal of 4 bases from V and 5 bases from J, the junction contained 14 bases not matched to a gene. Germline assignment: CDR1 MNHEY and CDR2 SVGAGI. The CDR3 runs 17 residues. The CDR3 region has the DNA TGTGCCAGCAGTTCGGTAGTAGAGCGGGAGCCGGAAGATACGCAGTATTTT. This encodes CASSSVVEREPEDTQYF.

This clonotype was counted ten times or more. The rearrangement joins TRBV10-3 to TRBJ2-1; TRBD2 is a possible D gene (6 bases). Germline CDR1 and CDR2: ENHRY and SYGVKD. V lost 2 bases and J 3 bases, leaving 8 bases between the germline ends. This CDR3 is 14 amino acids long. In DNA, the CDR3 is TGTGCCATCAGTGAGGTTAGCGGCTACAATGAGCAGTTCTTC. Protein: CAISEVSGYNEQFF.

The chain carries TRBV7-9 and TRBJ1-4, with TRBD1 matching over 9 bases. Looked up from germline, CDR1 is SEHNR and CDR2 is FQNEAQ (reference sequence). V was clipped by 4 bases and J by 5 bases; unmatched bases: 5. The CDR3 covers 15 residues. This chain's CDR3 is CASSSPGTGNEKLFF. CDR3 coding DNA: TGTGCCAGCAGCTCCCCGGGGACAGGGAATGAAAAACTGTTTTTT. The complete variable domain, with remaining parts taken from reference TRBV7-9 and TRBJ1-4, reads DTGVSQNPRHKITKRGQNVTFRCDPISEHNRLYWYRQTLGQGPEFLTYFQNEAQLEKSRLLSDRFSAERPKGSFSTLEIQRTEQGDSAMYLCASSSPGTGNEKLFFGSGTQLSVL.

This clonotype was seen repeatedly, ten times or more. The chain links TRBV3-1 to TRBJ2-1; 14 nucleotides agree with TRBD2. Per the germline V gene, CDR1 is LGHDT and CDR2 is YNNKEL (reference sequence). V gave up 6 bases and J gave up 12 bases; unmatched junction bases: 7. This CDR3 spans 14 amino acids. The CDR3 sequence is CASSPGTSGRTQFF. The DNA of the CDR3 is TGTGCCAGCAGTCCCGGGACTAGCGGGAGAACGCAGTTCTTC.

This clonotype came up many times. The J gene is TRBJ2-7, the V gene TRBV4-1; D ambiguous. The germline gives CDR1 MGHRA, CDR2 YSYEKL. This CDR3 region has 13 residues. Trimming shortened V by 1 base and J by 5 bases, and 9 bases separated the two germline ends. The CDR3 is CASSQVFRNEQYF. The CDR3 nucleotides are TGCGCCAGCAGCCAAGTTTTCAGGAACGAGCAGTACTTC.

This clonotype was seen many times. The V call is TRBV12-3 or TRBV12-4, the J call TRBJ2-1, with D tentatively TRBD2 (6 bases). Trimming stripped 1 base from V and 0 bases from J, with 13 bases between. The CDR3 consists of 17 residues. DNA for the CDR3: TGTGCCAGCAGTTTAGGGTCTGTCGGGAGCTCCTACAATGAGCAGTTCTTC. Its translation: CASSLGSVGSSYNEQFF.

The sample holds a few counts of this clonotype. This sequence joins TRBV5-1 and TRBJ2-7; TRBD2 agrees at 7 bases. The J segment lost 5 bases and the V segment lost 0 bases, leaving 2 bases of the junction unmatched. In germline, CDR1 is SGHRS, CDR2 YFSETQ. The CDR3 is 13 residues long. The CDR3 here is CASSLEGRDEQYF. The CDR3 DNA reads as TGCGCCAGCAGCTTGGAAGGGAGGGACGAGCAGTACTTC.

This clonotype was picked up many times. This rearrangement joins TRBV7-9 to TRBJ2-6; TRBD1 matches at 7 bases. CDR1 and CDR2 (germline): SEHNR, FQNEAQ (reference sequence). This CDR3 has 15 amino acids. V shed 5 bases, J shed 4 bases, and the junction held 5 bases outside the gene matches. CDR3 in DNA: TGTGCCAGCAGCCTGGGGACAGCAGGGGCCAACGTCCTGACTTTC. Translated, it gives CASSLGTAGANVLTF.

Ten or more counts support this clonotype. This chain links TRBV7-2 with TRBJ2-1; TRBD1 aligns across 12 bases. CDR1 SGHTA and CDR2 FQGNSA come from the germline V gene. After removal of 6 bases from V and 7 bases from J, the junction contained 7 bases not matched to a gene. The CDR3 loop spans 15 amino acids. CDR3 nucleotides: TGTGCCAGCAGAACACGGGACAGGGGGCGGAATGAGCAGTTCTTC. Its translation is CASRTRDRGRNEQFF.

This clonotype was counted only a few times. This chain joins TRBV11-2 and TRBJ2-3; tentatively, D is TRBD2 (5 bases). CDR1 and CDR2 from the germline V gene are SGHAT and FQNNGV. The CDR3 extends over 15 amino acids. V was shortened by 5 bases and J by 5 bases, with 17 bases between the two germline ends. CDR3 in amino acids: CASSLLVGVLDTQYF. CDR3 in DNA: TGTGCCAGCAGCCTCCTAGTGGGAGTTCTAGATACGCAGTATTTT.

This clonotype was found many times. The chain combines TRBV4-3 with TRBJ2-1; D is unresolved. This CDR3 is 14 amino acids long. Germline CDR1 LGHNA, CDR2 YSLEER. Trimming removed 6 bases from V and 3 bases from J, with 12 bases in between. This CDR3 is CASSQWSNYNEQFF. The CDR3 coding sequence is TGCGCCAGCAGTCAGTGGAGCAACTACAATGAGCAGTTCTTC.

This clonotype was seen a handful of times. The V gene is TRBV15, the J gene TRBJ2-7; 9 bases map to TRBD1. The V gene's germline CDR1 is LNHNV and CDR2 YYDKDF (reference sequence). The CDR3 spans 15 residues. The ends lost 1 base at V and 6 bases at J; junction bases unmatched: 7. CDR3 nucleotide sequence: TGTGCCACCAGCAGAGGAGGACAGGGGTTTAGCGAGCAGTACTTC. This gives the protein CATSRGGQGFSEQYF.

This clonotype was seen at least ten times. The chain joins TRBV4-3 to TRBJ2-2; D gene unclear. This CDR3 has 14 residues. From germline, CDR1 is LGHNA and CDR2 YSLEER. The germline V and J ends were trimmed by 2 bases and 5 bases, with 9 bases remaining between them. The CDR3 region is CASSQKRHTGELFF. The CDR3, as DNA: TGCGCCAGCAGCCAAAAACGTCATACCGGGGAGCTGTTTTTT.

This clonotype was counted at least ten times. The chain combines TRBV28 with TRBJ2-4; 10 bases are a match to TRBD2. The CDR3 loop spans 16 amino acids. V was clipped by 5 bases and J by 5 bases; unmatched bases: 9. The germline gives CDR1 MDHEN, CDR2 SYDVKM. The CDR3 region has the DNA TGTGCCAGCAGTCTCCGAGCGGGAGGGCCGGAAAACATTCAGTACTTC. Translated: CASSLRAGGPENIQYF. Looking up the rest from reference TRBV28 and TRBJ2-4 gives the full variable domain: DVKVTQSSRYLVKRTGEKVFLECVQDMDHENMFWYRQDPGLGLRLIYFSYDVKMKEKGDIPEGYSVSREKKERFSLILESASTNQTSMYLCASSLRAGGPENIQYFGAGTRLSVL.

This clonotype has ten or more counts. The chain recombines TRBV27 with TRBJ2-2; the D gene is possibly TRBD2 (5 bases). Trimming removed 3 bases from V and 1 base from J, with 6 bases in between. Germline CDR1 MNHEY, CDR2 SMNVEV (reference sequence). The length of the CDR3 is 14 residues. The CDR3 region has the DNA TGTGCCAGCAGTTTCCGGGGGAACACCGGGGAGCTGTTTTTT. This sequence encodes CASSFRGNTGELFF.

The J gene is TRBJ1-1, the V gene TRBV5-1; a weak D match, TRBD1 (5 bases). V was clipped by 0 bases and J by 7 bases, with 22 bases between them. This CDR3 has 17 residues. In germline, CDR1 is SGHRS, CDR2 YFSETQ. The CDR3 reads CASSLGGTQGGKGEAFF. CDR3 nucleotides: TGCGCCAGCAGCTTGGGGGGTACCCAGGGAGGGAAAGGTGAAGCTTTCTTT.

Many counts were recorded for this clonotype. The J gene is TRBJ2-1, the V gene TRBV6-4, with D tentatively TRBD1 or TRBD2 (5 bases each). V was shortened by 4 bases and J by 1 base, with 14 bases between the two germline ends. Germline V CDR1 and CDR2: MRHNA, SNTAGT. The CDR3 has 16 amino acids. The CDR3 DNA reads TGTGCCAGCAGTGCCCCATGCGAGGGGTCCTACAATGAGCAGTTCTTC. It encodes CASSAPCEGSYNEQFF.

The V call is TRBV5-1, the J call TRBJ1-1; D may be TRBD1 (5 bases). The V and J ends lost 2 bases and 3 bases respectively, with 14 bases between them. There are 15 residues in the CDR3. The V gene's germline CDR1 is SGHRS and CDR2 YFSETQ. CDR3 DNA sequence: TGCGCCAGCAGCTTAGGGGCGGTATTGGACACTGAAGCTTTCTTT. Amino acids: CASSLGAVLDTEAFF. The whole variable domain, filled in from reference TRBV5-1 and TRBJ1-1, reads KAGVTQTPRYLIKTRGQQVTLSCSPISGHRSVSWYQQTPGQGLQFLFEYFSETQRNKGNFPGRFSGRQFSNSRSEMNVSTLELGDSALYLCASSLGAVLDTEAFFGQGTRLTVV.

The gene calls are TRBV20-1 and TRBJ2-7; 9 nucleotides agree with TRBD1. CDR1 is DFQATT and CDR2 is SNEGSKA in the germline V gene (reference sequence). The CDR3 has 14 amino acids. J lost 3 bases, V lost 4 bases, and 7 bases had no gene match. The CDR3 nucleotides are TGCAGTGCTATAAGGGACAGGGAATTCTACGAGCAGTACTTC. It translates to CSAIRDREFYEQYF.

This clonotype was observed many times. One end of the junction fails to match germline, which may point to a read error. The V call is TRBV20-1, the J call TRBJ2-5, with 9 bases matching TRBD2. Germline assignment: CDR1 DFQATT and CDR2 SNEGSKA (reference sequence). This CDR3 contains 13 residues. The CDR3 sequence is CSPSGNLQETQYF. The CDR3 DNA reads TGCAGTCCTAGCGGGAACCTTCAAGAGACCCAGTACTTC.

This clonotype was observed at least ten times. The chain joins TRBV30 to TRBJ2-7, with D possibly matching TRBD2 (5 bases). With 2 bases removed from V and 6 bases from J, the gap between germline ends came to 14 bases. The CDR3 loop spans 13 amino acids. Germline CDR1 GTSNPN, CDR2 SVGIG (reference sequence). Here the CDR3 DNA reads TGTGCCTGGAGTCGAGTCAGCGGCAGCGAGCAGTACTTC. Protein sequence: CAWSRVSGSEQYF.

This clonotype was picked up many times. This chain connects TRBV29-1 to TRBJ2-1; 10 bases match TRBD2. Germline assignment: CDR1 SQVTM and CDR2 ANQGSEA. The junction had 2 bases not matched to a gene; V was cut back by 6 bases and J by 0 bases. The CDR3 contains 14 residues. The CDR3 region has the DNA TGCAGCGTCGCTAGCGGGAGCTCCTACAATGAGCAGTTCTTC. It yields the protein CSVASGSSYNEQFF.

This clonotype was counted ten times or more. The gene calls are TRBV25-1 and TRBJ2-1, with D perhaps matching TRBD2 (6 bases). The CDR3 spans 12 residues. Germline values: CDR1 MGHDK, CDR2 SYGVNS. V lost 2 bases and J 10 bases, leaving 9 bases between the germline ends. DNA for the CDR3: TGTGCCAGCAGTGAAGGGCTAGCGGAGCAGTTCTTC. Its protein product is CASSEGLAEQFF.

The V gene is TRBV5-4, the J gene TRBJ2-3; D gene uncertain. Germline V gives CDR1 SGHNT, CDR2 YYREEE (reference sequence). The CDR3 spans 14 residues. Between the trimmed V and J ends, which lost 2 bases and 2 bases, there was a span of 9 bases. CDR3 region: CASSFSPYTDTQYF. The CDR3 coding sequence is TGTGCCAGCAGCTTCAGCCCATACACAGATACGCAGTATTTT.

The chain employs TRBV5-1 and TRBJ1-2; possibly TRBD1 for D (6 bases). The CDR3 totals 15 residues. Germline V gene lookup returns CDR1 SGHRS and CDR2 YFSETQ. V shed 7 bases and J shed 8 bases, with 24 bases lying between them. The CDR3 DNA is TGCGCCAGCTCTCCCACAGGGAATAGTGCGGGGGGCTACACCTTC. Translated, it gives CASSPTGNSAGGYTF.